This T cell receptor beta chain was identified in a study of PD-L1 blockade in urothelial cancer. Study overall: Blood was tested 3 weeks (second dose) and 6 weeks into treatment.

Produced via immunoSEQ multiplex PCR; TCRdb's table is partial and in-frame only. This sample has roughly 29,000 clones, with around 84% found just once. General study findings and limits: Survival was better when pretreatment blood TCR clonality fell below the median.

The time point denotes: peripheral blood 6 weeks after treatment start. Germline V gene sequence: CDR1 SGHNT, CDR2 YENEEA. The CDR3 has 17 amino acids. Trimming removed 5 bases from V and 5 bases from J; junction bases left unmatched: 11. With regard to this clone: The target antigen is unknown.

The sequencing used PBMCs, collected around atezolizumab (anti-PD-L1) treatment. V usage is TRBV11-3 and J usage is TRBJ2-1; the match to TRBD2 covers 11 bases. The sequence was collected from a man in his 70s with urothelial cancer. The CDR3 sequence: CASSPRASGGPDNEQFF. DNA of the CDR3: TGTGCCAGCAGCCCTCGGGCTAGCGGGGGGCCCGACAATGAGCAGTTCTTC.